This record looks at one TCR beta chain sequence and its context. This sample was included in a study of control samples from healthy donors and cancer patients. Libraries were prepared by immunoSEQ multiplex PCR; TCRdb keeps only in-frame clonotypes and omits some of them. The sample lists approximately 120,000 clones; about 89% were seen once. Trimming shortened V by 6 bases and J by 0 bases, and 3 bases separated the two germline ends. This CDR3 region has 12 residues. In germline, CDR1 is MNHEY, CDR2 SVGAGI. The clonotype was recovered from a woman aged 45-65 years in good health. Sequenced sample: blood. The chain couples TRBV6-5 to TRBJ1-5; D is undetermined. This chain's CDR3 is CASRDSNQPQHF. The CDR3 coding sequence is TGTGCCAGCAGGGATAGCAATCAGCCCCAGCATTTT.